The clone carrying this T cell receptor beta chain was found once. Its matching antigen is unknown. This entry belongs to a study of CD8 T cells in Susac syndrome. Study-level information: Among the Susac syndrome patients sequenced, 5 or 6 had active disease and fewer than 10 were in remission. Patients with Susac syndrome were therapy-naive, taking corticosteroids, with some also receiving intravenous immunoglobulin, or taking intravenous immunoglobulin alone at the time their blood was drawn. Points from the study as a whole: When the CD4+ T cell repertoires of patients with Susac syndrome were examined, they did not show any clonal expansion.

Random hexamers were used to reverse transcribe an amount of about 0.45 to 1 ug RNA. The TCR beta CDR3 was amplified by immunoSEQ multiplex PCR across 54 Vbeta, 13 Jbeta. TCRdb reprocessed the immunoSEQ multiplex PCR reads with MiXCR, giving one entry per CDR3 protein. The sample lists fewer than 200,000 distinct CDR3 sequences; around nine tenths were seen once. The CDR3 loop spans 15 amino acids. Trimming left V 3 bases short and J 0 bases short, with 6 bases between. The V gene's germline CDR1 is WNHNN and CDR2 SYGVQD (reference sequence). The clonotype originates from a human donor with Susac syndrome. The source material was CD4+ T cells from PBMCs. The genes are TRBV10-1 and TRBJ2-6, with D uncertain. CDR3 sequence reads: CASSDPTSGANVLTF. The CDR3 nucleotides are TGCGCCAGCAGTGATCCCACCTCTGGGGCCAACGTCCTGACTTTC.